These 25 T cell receptor beta chains were sequenced from one sample in a study of T cells in localized non-small cell lung cancer. Here immunoSEQ multiplex PCR was the method, and the copy in TCRdb shows in-frame clones only, minus some. Of 100,000 to 150,000 clones listed, around 92% are singletons. Specimen: peripheral blood, collected before any cancer treatment. Source of these receptors: a female donor over 55 with stage I lung adenocarcinoma.

The chain employs TRBV7-8 and TRBJ2-7, with 9 bases fitting TRBD2. Losses at the gene ends were 4 bases for V and 2 bases for J; bases not matched to a gene: 3. CDR1 and CDR2 from the germline V gene are SGHVS and FQNEAQ. This CDR3 region has 14 residues. For the CDR3, the DNA is TGTGCCAGCAGCTCGTTAGCGGGAGCCTACGAGCAGTACTTC. Translating gives CASSSLAGAYEQYF.

This clone has just a few counts. The gene calls are TRBV9 and TRBJ2-1; D is ambiguous. Trimming removed 7 bases from V and 9 bases from J, with 8 bases in between. CDR1 and CDR2 (germline): SGDLS, YYNGEE. This CDR3 region has 10 residues. The CDR3 reads CASDGPEQFF. CDR3 coding DNA: TGTGCCAGCGATGGTCCTGAGCAGTTCTTC.

This clone turned up a few times. J is TRBJ1-2 and V is TRBV19, with D possibly being TRBD1 (5 bases). Germline values: CDR1 LNHDA, CDR2 SQIVND (reference sequence). The CDR3 spans 16 residues. Trimming took off 3 bases at V and 2 bases at J, with 16 bases between the two ends. CDR3 sequence reads: CASSISAGTANYGYTF. The CDR3 DNA reads TGTGCCAGTAGTATCAGTGCAGGGACTGCCAACTATGGCTACACCTTC.

CDR3 in amino acids: CASSVESGQGHTPNIYGYTF. The CDR3 nucleotides read TGTGCCAGCAGCGTGGAGAGCGGACAGGGCCATACTCCCAACATATATGGCTACACCTTC. The V and J genes are TRBV28 and TRBJ1-2; 8 bases line up with TRBD1. The CDR3 is 20 residues long. The germline CDR1 and CDR2 sequences are MDHEN and SYDVKM. V lost 6 bases and J lost 5; bases outside the gene matches: 26.

V usage is TRBV7-9 and J usage is TRBJ2-3; the D gene is possibly TRBD1 (5 bases). CDR1 is SEHNR, CDR2 FQNEAQ, per germline (reference sequence). This CDR3 comprises 17 residues. V was trimmed by 2 bases and J by 3 bases, leaving 18 bases between them. This CDR3 is CASSLSFGEKGTDTQYF. In nucleotides, the CDR3 is TGTGCCAGCAGCTTAAGTTTTGGGGAAAAGGGGACAGATACGCAGTATTTT.

This clone appeared a single time. The rearrangement joins TRBV28 to TRBJ1-2, with 8 bases identical to TRBD1. The trim removed 5 bases at V and 3 bases at J, leaving 8 bases unmatched. Germline V gene data show CDR1 as MDHEN and CDR2 as SYDVKM. This CDR3 spans 15 amino acids. DNA for the CDR3: TGTGCCAGCAGTCCTGGACAGGGTAAATACTATGGCTACACCTTC. This translates into CASSPGQGKYYGYTF.

The chain joins TRBV14 to TRBJ2-2; TRBD1 matches at 10 bases. Trimming took 1 base from V and 3 from J; bases not matched to a gene: 8. The CDR3 consists of 18 residues. From germline, CDR1 is SGHDN and CDR2 FVKESK. The CDR3 coding sequence is TGTGCCAGCAGCCAAGCCCGCCGGGGGACAGGGGACACCGGGGAGCTGTTTTTT. Encoded protein: CASSQARRGTGDTGELFF.

The chain recombines TRBV5-6 with TRBJ2-7; TRBD2 agrees at 10 bases. The CDR3 has 14 residues. The trim removed 4 bases at V and 3 bases at J, leaving 4 bases unmatched. CDR1 is SGHDT and CDR2 is YYEEEE in the germline V gene. CDR3: CASSASGRSYEQYF. CDR3 in DNA: TGTGCCAGCAGCGCTAGCGGGAGAAGCTACGAGCAGTACTTC.

This sequence joins TRBV27 and TRBJ2-7; TRBD1 might be the D (6 bases). The CDR3 has 13 residues. V was trimmed by 5 bases and J by 9 bases, leaving 17 bases between them. Germline V gene sequence: CDR1 MNHEY, CDR2 SMNVEV (reference sequence). The CDR3 bases are TGTGCCAGCAGTCGCCGGGACACCGGTGTGCAGTACTTC. Residues: CASSRRDTGVQYF.

This chain links TRBV10-3 with TRBJ1-4; maybe TRBD1 (5 bases). Trimming took 0 bases from V and 7 from J, leaving 12 bases between them. The germline V gene has CDR1 ENHRY and CDR2 SYGVKD. The CDR3 length is 15 residues. The CDR3 sequence is CAISESWQGAEKLFF. CDR3 in DNA: TGTGCCATCAGTGAGTCTTGGCAGGGCGCTGAAAAACTGTTTTTT.

This clone was seen a handful of times. The chain combines TRBV5-1 with TRBJ1-1; TRBD1 aligns across 10 bases. Germline V gives CDR1 SGHRS, CDR2 YFSETQ. Losses at the gene ends were 0 bases for V and 6 bases for J; bases not matched to a gene: 8. The CDR3 loop spans 16 amino acids. The CDR3 spells CASSLAGGQGTAEAFF. The CDR3 DNA sequence: TGCGCCAGCAGCTTGGCCGGGGGACAGGGGACTGCTGAAGCTTTCTTT.

The chain couples TRBV6-6 to TRBJ2-1; no reliable D call. Trimming shortened V by 3 bases and J by 4 bases, and 13 bases separated the two germline ends. This CDR3 has 15 residues. CDR1 and CDR2 (germline): MNHNY, SVGAGI (reference sequence). The CDR3 here is CASSYGVPGYNEQFF. DNA for the CDR3: TGTGCCAGCAGTTATGGAGTCCCCGGTTACAATGAGCAGTTCTTC.

The V gene is TRBV30, the J gene TRBJ1-1; 8 bases are a match to TRBD1. The ends lost 6 bases at V and 4 bases at J; junction bases unmatched: 4. Germline CDR1 and CDR2: GTSNPN and SVGIG (reference sequence). This CDR3 has 12 amino acids. The CDR3 DNA sequence: TGTGCCTGCCACAGGGGGAGCACTGAAGCTTTCTTT. Its translation: CACHRGSTEAFF.

The gene calls are TRBV5-1 and TRBJ2-1; TRBD1 is a possible D gene (5 bases). Trimming left V 4 bases short and J 5 bases short, with 16 bases between. Per germline, CDR1 SGHRS and CDR2 YFSETQ. This CDR3 contains 15 residues. The CDR3 loop is CASSPGLETNNEQFF. The CDR3 coding sequence is TGCGCCAGCAGCCCAGGGCTGGAAACAAACAATGAGCAGTTCTTC.

This chain links TRBV4-1 with TRBJ2-4, with TRBD2 identical over 12 bases. V trimming: 0 bases; J trimming: 7 bases; junction bases outside the gene matches: 7. The CDR3 length is 17 residues. Per germline, CDR1 MGHRA and CDR2 YSYEKL. CDR3 amino acids: CASSQDVLAGGQNIQYF. In DNA form, the CDR3 reads TGCGCCAGCAGCCAAGATGTACTAGCGGGAGGACAGAACATTCAGTACTTC.

The chain carries TRBV5-1 and TRBJ2-7; D possibly matches TRBD1 or TRBD2 (6 bases each). Germline CDR1 and CDR2: SGHRS and YFSETQ. CDR3 length equals 16 residues. Trimming cost V 4 bases and J 6 bases, with 23 bases left between them. CDR3 coding DNA: TGCGCCAGCAGCCTCGGAGGGGGGAGCCCCGGGGGCGAGCAGTACTTC. Translation: CASSLGGGSPGGEQYF.

The rearrangement uses TRBV9 and TRBJ2-6; 7 bases map to TRBD1. The V gene end was trimmed by 0 bases and the J gene end by 0 bases; junction bases not matched to a gene: 9. Germline V gene data show CDR1 as SGDLS and CDR2 as YYNGEE. This CDR3 spans 19 amino acids. The CDR3 spells CASSVGATGFSSGANVLTF. For the CDR3, the DNA is TGTGCCAGCAGCGTAGGAGCGACAGGGTTTAGCTCTGGGGCCAACGTCCTGACTTTC.

The chain is built from TRBV19 and TRBJ1-5, with unresolved D. Germline V gene data show CDR1 as LNHDA and CDR2 as SQIVND (reference sequence). Trimming removed 5 bases at V and 2 bases at J, with 7 bases between. CDR3 length: 13 amino acids. The CDR3 sequence is CASSEGRNQPQHF. The CDR3 DNA reads TGTGCCAGTAGTGAGGGTCGCAATCAGCCCCAGCATTTT.

The chain has TRBV6-1 and TRBJ1-1; no clear D. V gave up 6 bases and J gave up 0 bases, with 8 bases separating them. This CDR3 is built from 13 residues. Germline lookup yields CDR1 MNHNS and CDR2 SASEGT. The CDR3 region is CASRKIVNTEAFF. CDR3 DNA: TGTGCCAGCAGAAAGATCGTGAACACTGAAGCTTTCTTT.

The DNA of the CDR3 is TGTGCCAGCGGTACCTTGACTAGCGGGAGAACAGATACGCAGTATTTT. Amino acid sequence: CASGTLTSGRTDTQYF. The chain combines TRBV21-1 with TRBJ2-3; the listed D gene, TRBD2, was not tested against the DNA. TRBV21-1 is a pseudogene locus. The CDR3 sequence is 16 residues long.

The chain employs TRBV5-4 and TRBJ2-7; maybe TRBD2 (6 bases). The V gene lost 1 base and the J gene lost 5 bases, with 16 bases spanning the gap. The germline gives CDR1 SGHNT, CDR2 YYREEE (reference sequence). This CDR3 contains 15 residues. The CDR3 loop is CASSLSWRGINEQYF. The CDR3 coding sequence is TGTGCCAGCAGCTTGAGTTGGCGGGGAATTAACGAGCAGTACTTC.

The chain uses TRBV19 and TRBJ2-3, with D perhaps matching TRBD2 (5 bases). The V gene lost 6 bases and the J gene lost 1 base, with 11 bases spanning the gap. From germline, CDR1 is LNHDA and CDR2 SQIVND (reference sequence). The CDR3 has 14 residues. Written as DNA, the CDR3 is TGTGCCAGTAGCGTCGGGGTACGCACAGATACGCAGTATTTT. This codes for CASSVGVRTDTQYF.

The chain couples TRBV9 to TRBJ2-7; TRBD1 matches 11 bases. V shed 7 bases, J shed 5 bases, and the junction held 11 bases outside the gene matches. Germline V gene lookup returns CDR1 SGDLS and CDR2 YYNGEE. This CDR3 region has 15 residues. DNA for the CDR3: TGTGCCAGCGGGGATTGGACAGGGGGCCTCGACGAGCAGTACTTC. Translating it yields CASGDWTGGLDEQYF.

The chain has TRBV11-1 and TRBJ2-2; D perhaps matches TRBD1 (5 bases). Trimming took off 7 bases at V and 5 bases at J, with 11 bases between the two ends. Per the germline V gene, CDR1 is SGHAT and CDR2 is FQDESV (reference sequence). CDR3 length: 13 amino acids. In DNA, the CDR3 is TGTGCCAGCAAAATCAGGGAAACCGGGGAGCTGTTTTTT. Translated: CASKIRETGELFF.

The rearrangement joins TRBV27 to TRBJ2-1, with 10 bases aligning to TRBD1. The germline gives CDR1 MNHEY, CDR2 SMNVEV (reference sequence). This CDR3 is 15 amino acids long. V shed 4 bases, J shed 6 bases, and the junction held 6 bases outside the gene matches. The CDR3 protein is CASSSGDRGLNEQFF. The CDR3 DNA follows: TGTGCCAGCAGTTCCGGGGACAGGGGTCTCAATGAGCAGTTCTTC.